This T cell receptor beta chain was captured in a study of cytomegalovirus exposure and HLA in healthy donors. All donors participated as healthy donors of bone marrow. Germline CDR1 LGHNA, CDR2 YNFKEQ. This CDR3 contains 14 residues. Trimming removed 0 bases at V and 4 bases at J, with 9 bases between. Study results and limitations: The classifier reportedly diagnosed cytomegalovirus status with high specificity and sensitivity. Later analysis found that TCR beta chains associated with HLA were more clonally expanded than other, equally common chains. In a later analysis, TCR association rates varied by HLA locus: DRB1 most, HLA-C fewest.

PCR used 60 Vbeta primers and 13 Jbeta primers. The method was immunoSEQ multiplex PCR; TCRdb's version includes in-frame clones alone and lacks a portion of them. Of approximately 100,000 clones in the sample, 50% to 80% are singletons; the top ten hold 3.9%. Regarding this clone: The antigen is not known.

The V and J genes are TRBV4-2 and TRBJ1-2; D not resolved. This clonotype originated in a young man in good health and CMV-seronegative. Material: PBMCs. The CDR3 region is CASSQEQGSYGYTF. CDR3 nucleotide sequence: TGTGCCAGCAGCCAAGAACAAGGGAGCTATGGCTACACCTTC.